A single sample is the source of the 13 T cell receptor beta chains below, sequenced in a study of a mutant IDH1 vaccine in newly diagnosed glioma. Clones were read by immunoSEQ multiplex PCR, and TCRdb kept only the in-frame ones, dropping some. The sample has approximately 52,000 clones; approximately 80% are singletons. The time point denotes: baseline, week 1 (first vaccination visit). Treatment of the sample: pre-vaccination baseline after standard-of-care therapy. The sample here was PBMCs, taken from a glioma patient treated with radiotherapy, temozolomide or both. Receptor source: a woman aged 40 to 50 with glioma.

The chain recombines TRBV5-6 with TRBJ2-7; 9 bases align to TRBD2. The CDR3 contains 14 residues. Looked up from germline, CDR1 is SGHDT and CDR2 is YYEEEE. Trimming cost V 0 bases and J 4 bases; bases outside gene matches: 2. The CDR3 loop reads CASSLGLADYEQYF. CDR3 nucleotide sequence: TGTGCCAGCAGCTTGGGACTAGCGGATTACGAGCAGTACTTC.

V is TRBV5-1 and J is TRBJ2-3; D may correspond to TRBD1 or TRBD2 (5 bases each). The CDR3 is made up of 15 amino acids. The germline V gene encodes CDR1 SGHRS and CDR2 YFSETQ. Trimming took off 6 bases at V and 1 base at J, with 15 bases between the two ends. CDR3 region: CASTVSGAGTDTQYF. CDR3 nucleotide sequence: TGCGCCAGCACAGTCTCCGGGGCGGGCACAGATACGCAGTATTTT.

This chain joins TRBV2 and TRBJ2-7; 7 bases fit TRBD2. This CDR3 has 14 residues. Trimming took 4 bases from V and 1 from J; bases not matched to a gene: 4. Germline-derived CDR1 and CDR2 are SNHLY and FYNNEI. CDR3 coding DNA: TGTGCCAGCAGTGTCAGCGGGGAGTCCTACGAGCAGTACTTC. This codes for CASSVSGESYEQYF.

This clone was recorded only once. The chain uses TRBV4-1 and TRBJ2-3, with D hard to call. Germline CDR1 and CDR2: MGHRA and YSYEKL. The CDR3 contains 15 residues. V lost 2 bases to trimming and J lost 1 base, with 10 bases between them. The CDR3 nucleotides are TGCGCCAGCAGCCAATACGCTACCCGCACAGATACGCAGTATTTT. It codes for CASSQYATRTDTQYF.

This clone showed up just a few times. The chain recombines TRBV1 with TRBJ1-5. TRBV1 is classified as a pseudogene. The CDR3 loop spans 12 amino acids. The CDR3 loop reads CTSRGINQPQHF. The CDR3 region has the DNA TGCACCAGCAGGGGAATCAATCAGCCCCAGCATTTT.

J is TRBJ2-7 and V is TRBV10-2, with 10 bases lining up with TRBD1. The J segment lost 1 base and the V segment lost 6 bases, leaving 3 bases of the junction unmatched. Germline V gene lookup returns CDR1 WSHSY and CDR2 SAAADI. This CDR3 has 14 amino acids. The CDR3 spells CASSRDRGSYEQYF. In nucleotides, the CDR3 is TGCGCCAGCAGCAGGGACAGGGGATCCTACGAGCAGTACTTC.

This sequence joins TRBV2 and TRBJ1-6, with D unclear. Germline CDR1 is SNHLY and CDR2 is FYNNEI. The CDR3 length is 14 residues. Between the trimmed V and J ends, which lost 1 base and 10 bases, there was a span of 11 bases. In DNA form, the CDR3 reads TGTGCCAGCAGTGAAGAAAGCCTGAGGTCACCCCTCCACTTT. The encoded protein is CASSEESLRSPLHF.

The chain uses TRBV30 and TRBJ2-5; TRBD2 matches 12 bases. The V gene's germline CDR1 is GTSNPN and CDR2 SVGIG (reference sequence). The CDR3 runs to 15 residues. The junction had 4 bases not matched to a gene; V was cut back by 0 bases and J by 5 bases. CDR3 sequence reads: CAWSVGLAGRETQYF. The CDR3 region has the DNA TGTGCCTGGAGTGTAGGACTAGCGGGGCGTGAGACCCAGTACTTC. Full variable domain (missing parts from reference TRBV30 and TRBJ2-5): SQTIHQWPATLVQPVGSPLSLECTVEGTSNPNLYWYRQAAGRGLQLLFYSVGIGQISSEVPQNLSASRPQDRQFILSSKKLLLSDSGFYLCAWSVGLAGRETQYFGPGTRLLVL.

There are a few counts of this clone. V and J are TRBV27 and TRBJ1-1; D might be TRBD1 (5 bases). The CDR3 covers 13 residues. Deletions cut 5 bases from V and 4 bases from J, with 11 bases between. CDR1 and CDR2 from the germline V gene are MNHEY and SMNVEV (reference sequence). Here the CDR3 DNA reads TGTGCCAGCAGTCAGGGTGGCCGCACTGAAGCTTTCTTT. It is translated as CASSQGGRTEAFF.

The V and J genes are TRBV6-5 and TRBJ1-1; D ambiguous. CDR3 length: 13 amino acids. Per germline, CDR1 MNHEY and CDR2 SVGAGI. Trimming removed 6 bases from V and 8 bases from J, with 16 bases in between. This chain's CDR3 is CASSRNLMGEAFF. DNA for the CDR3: TGTGCCAGCAGCCGAAATTTGATGGGGGAAGCTTTCTTT.

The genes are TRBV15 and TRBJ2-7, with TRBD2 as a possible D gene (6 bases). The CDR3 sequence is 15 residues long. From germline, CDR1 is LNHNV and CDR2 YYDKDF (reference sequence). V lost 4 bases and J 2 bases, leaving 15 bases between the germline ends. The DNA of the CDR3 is TGTGCCACCAGCACCGGGGGAGAGGGAACCTACGAGCAGTACTTC. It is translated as CATSTGGEGTYEQYF.

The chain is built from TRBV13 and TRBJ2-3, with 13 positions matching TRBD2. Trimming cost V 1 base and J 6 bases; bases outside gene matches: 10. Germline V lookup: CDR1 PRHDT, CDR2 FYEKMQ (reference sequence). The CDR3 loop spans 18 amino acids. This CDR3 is CASSLEGLAGPGVDTQYF. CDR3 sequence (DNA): TGTGCCAGCAGCTTAGAGGGACTAGCGGGGCCGGGGGTCGATACGCAGTATTTT.

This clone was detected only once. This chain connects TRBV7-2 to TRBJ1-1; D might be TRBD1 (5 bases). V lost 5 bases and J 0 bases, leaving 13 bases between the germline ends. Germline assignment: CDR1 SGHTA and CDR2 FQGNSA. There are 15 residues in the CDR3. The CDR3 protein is CASSPRVTMNTEAFF. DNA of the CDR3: TGTGCCAGCAGCCCCAGGGTAACCATGAACACTGAAGCTTTCTTT.